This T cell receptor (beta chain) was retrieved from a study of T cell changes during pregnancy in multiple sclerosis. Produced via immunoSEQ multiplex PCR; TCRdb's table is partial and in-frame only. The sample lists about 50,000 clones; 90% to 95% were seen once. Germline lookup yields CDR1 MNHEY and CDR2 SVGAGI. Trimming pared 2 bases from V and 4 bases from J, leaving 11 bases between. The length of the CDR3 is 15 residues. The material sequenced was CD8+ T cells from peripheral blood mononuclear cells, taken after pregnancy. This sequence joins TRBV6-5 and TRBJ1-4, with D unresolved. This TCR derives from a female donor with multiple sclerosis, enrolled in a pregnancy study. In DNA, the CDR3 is TGTGCCAGCAGTTACCAGGCAGGTTTTAATGAAAAACTGTTTTTT. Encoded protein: CASSYQAGFNEKLFF.